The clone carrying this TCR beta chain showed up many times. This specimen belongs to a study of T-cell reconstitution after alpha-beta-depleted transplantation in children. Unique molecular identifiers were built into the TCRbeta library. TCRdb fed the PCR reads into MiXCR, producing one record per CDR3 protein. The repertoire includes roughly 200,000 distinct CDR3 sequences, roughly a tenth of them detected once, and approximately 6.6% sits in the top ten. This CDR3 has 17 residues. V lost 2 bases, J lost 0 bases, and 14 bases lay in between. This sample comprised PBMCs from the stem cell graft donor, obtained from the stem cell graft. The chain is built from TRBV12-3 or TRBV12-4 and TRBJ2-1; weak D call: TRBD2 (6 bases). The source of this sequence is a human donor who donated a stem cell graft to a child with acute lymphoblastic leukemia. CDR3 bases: TGTGCCAGCAGTTTATTGGTGTCCGGGGGCTCCTACAATGAGCAGTTCTTC. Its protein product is CASSLLVSGGSYNEQFF.